The 31 T cell receptor beta chains listed next were all sequenced from one sample in a study of vaccination and CD4 T cells after COVID-19. As to treatment: roughly ten-day PBMC culture with coronavirus spike peptide pools or control peptides (ViraFEST assay). What these receptors recognize is not known. Cultured CD4+ T-cell DNA underwent Oncomine TCR Beta short-read sequencing. TCRdb itself ran the PCR reads through MiXCR, one entry per CDR3 protein. This table holds 20,000 to 25,000 distinct CDR3 sequences, 67% found once. Sequenced material: CD4+ T cells from blood, cultured in vitro, taken after SARS-CoV-2 vaccination. The receptor source for this set is a human donor who received a COVID-19 vaccine.

The J gene is TRBJ2-1, the V gene TRBV12-3 or TRBV12-4; D could derive from TRBD1 or TRBD2 (5 bases each). The CDR3 has 14 amino acids. Deletions cut 6 bases from V and 7 bases from J, with 16 bases between. As DNA, the CDR3 is TGTGCCAGCAGCCGCCGGGACGGTGGGAATGAGCAGTTCTTC. Translating gives CASSRRDGGNEQFF.

The sample holds one count of this clonotype. The chain has TRBV7-2 and TRBJ1-2, with D maybe TRBD1 (5 bases). The CDR3 sequence is 14 residues long. Germline V gene lookup returns CDR1 SGHTA and CDR2 FQGNSA. Trimming stripped 2 bases from V and 5 bases from J, with 12 bases between. CDR3 residues: CASSLQGVGYGYTF. CDR3 bases: TGTGCCAGCAGCTTACAGGGAGTAGGTTATGGCTACACCTTC.

The chain joins TRBV20-1 to TRBJ2-2; 8 nucleotides align to TRBD2. With V trimmed by 2 bases and J by 2 bases, 10 bases remained unmatched. In germline, CDR1 is DFQATT, CDR2 SNEGSKA (reference sequence). There are 17 residues in the CDR3. The CDR3 DNA reads TGCAGTGCTAGACCTTCCGGGACTAGGTCTAACACCGGGGAGCTGTTTTTT. Its translation: CSARPSGTRSNTGELFF.

The V gene is TRBV12-3 or TRBV12-4, the J gene TRBJ2-5; D is perhaps TRBD1 (5 bases). The CDR3 has 16 amino acids. V lost 4 bases and J lost 1, with 16 bases in between. The CDR3 is CASSYRIPKPQETQYF. The DNA for the CDR3 is TGTGCCAGCAGTTACAGGATACCAAAGCCCCAAGAGACCCAGTACTTC.

The V call is TRBV20-1, the J call TRBJ1-2; TRBD1 might be the D (6 bases). Germline assignment: CDR1 DFQATT and CDR2 SNEGSKA (reference sequence). Trimming cost V 6 bases and J 8 bases, with 13 bases left between them. The CDR3 consists of 11 residues. This CDR3 reads CSAAVQGGYTF. DNA for the CDR3: TGCAGTGCCGCCGTCCAGGGGGGCTACACCTTC.

V and J are TRBV6-1 and TRBJ1-3; no definite D call. V was pared by 6 bases and J by 2 bases, with 23 bases between. Germline V CDR1 and CDR2: MNHNS, SASEGT. This CDR3 is 18 amino acids long. The CDR3 here is CASSPWLSPSSAGNTIYF. Written as DNA, the CDR3 is TGTGCCAGCAGCCCCTGGCTTAGTCCATCCAGCGCTGGAAACACCATATATTTT.

J is TRBJ2-2 and V is TRBV5-1; 9 nucleotides agree with TRBD2. The CDR3 runs 18 residues. The germline V gene has CDR1 SGHRS and CDR2 YFSETQ. V gave up 0 bases and J gave up 5 bases; unmatched junction bases: 11. The chain's CDR3 is CASSLDGSGGPRTGELFF. Here the CDR3 DNA reads TGCGCCAGCAGCTTGGATGGTAGCGGGGGCCCGAGAACCGGGGAGCTGTTTTTT.

There are a few counts of this clonotype. The V gene is TRBV12-3 or TRBV12-4, the J gene TRBJ2-3; 7 nucleotides agree with TRBD1. The J segment lost 4 bases and the V segment lost 6 bases, leaving 13 bases of the junction unmatched. CDR3 length: 16 residues. CDR3 sequence (DNA): TGTGCCAGCAGCTCGAGAGGGGGCCGCTCCGCAGATACGCAGTATTTT. Translating gives CASSSRGGRSADTQYF.

The chain has TRBV7-4 and TRBJ2-3, with 9 positions matching TRBD2. The CDR3 has 14 amino acids. After removal of 8 bases from V and 5 bases from J, the junction contained 8 bases not matched to a gene. Germline V gene sequence: CDR1 SGHVT, CDR2 SQSDAQ. CDR3 in amino acids: CASAGGLQVDTQYF. CDR3 DNA: TGTGCCAGCGCGGGGGGGCTCCAGGTAGATACGCAGTATTTT.

The chain is built from TRBV11-3 and TRBJ2-7; D gene uncertain. V gave up 0 bases and J gave up 5 bases, with 5 bases separating them. CDR1 and CDR2 (germline): SGHNT, YENEEA. This CDR3 has 12 residues. The CDR3 region is CASSLDFHEQYF. DNA for the CDR3: TGTGCCAGCAGCTTAGATTTTCACGAGCAGTACTTC.

The chain recombines TRBV6-1 with TRBJ1-2, with TRBD1 as a possible D gene (6 bases). Germline-derived CDR1 and CDR2 are MNHNS and SASEGT. The CDR3 is 18 residues long. The ends were cut back, 3 bases at V and 0 bases at J, with 20 bases in the middle. The CDR3 sequence is CASSEQLTPRTANYGYTF. The CDR3 coding sequence is TGTGCCAGCAGTGAGCAATTAACACCCCGGACAGCTAACTATGGCTACACCTTC.

This clonotype occurred a few times. This chain joins TRBV19 and TRBJ1-6; tentative D call: TRBD1 (6 bases). Germline CDR1 reads LNHDA; CDR2 reads SQIVND (reference sequence). The CDR3 covers 15 residues. V was shortened by 3 bases and J by 9 bases, with 15 bases between the two germline ends. CDR3 nucleotides: TGTGCCAGTAGTATTTGGGGGGCGAAGGGTTCACCCCTCCACTTT. It encodes CASSIWGAKGSPLHF. Drawing the rest from reference TRBV19 and TRBJ1-6, the complete variable domain is DGGITQSPKYLFRKEGQNVTLSCEQNLNHDAMYWYRQDPGQGLRLIYYSQIVNDFQKGDIAEGYSVSREKKESFPLTVTSAQKNPTAFYLCASSIWGAKGSPLHFGNGTRLTVT.

This clonotype has more than one count but fewer than ten. V and J are TRBV7-9 and TRBJ1-2, with 8 bases identical to TRBD1. The germline V gene encodes CDR1 SEHNR and CDR2 FQNEAQ (reference sequence). V dropped 11 bases and J dropped 8; count of bases not matched to a gene: 19. The CDR3 is 15 residues long. The CDR3 region is CAFRQGATSAGGYTF. CDR3 sequence (DNA): TGTGCCTTTCGGCAGGGGGCGACTTCAGCGGGCGGCTACACCTTC.

CDR3 region: CAWSPDRDSPLHF. CDR3 sequence (DNA): TGTGCCTGGAGCCCGGACAGGGACTCACCCCTCCACTTT. The rearrangement links TRBV30 to TRBJ1-6, with 8 bases matching TRBD1. Germline V gene data show CDR1 as GTSNPN and CDR2 as SVGIG (reference sequence). After removal of 3 bases from V and 10 bases from J, the junction contained 5 bases not matched to a gene. This CDR3 has 13 amino acids.

The chain recombines TRBV6-5 with TRBJ1-1; TRBD1 is a possible D gene (5 bases). Between the trimmed V and J ends, which lost 0 bases and 3 bases, there was a span of 8 bases. The CDR3 sequence is 14 residues long. Germline CDR1 reads MNHEY; CDR2 reads SVGAGI. The CDR3 spells CASSYSAGDTEAFF. The CDR3 region has the DNA TGTGCCAGCAGTTACTCGGCGGGGGACACTGAAGCTTTCTTT.

V and J are TRBV20-1 and TRBJ1-3; a weak D match, TRBD1 (6 bases). V lost 6 bases and J 4 bases, leaving 13 bases between the germline ends. The length of the CDR3 is 13 residues. Germline V gene sequence: CDR1 DFQATT, CDR2 SNEGSKA (reference sequence). Here the CDR3 reads CSARQVEGNTIYF. As DNA, the CDR3 is TGCAGTGCAAGACAGGTGGAAGGAAACACCATATATTTT.

The chain joins TRBV24-1 to TRBJ2-5; 8 nucleotides line up with TRBD1. Unmatched junction bases numbered 9, after V lost 5 bases and J lost 5 bases. The CDR3 covers 15 residues. Germline V gene sequence: CDR1 KGHDR, CDR2 SFDVKD. CDR3 residues: CATSVQGARGETQYF. In DNA form, the CDR3 reads TGTGCCACCAGTGTCCAGGGGGCTAGGGGGGAGACCCAGTACTTC.

The chain has TRBV5-4 and TRBJ1-2; possible D gene TRBD1, 5 bases. The germline V gene has CDR1 SGHNT and CDR2 YYREEE (reference sequence). CDR3 length equals 13 residues. V shed 2 bases and J shed 2 bases, with 7 bases lying between them. This chain's CDR3 is CASSFWGNYGYTF. In nucleotides, the CDR3 is TGTGCCAGCAGCTTCTGGGGGAACTATGGCTACACCTTC.

The chain carries TRBV5-1 and TRBJ1-1; D is uncertain. The V gene's germline CDR1 is SGHRS and CDR2 YFSETQ. V shed 1 base and J shed 0 bases, with 4 bases lying between them. This CDR3 is built from 13 residues. The CDR3, as DNA: TGCGCCAGCAGCTTGTACCTGAACACTGAAGCTTTCTTT. Its protein is CASSLYLNTEAFF.

This clonotype has more than one count but fewer than ten. The chain joins TRBV6-1 to TRBJ1-5; 7 nucleotides align to TRBD1. Germline values: CDR1 MNHNS, CDR2 SASEGT. V lost 5 bases, J lost 5 bases, and 3 bases stayed unmatched. The CDR3 totals 13 residues. This chain's CDR3 is CASSRGTDQPQHF. The CDR3, as DNA: TGTGCCAGCAGTCGTGGGACAGATCAGCCCCAGCATTTT.

This clonotype was seen once. The chain combines TRBV30 with TRBJ1-1, with D perhaps matching TRBD1 (6 bases). Germline V gene lookup returns CDR1 GTSNPN and CDR2 SVGIG (reference sequence). CDR3 length: 15 residues. V lost 5 bases and J 1 base, leaving 17 bases between the germline ends. The CDR3 sequence is CAWWAGAERNTEAFF. In nucleotides, the CDR3 is TGTGCCTGGTGGGCAGGGGCGGAGAGGAACACTGAAGCTTTCTTT. Supplemented by reference TRBV30 and TRBJ1-1, the full variable domain reads SQTIHQWPATLVQPVGSPLSLECTVEGTSNPNLYWYRQAAGRGLQLLFYSVGIGQISSEVPQNLSASRPQDRQFILSSKKLLLSDSGFYLCAWWAGAERNTEAFFGQGTRLTVV.

The chain combines TRBV27 with TRBJ2-5; possible D gene TRBD2, 5 bases. CDR1 and CDR2 from the germline V gene are MNHEY and SMNVEV (reference sequence). The V end lost 0 bases, the J end lost 0 bases, and 11 bases lay between the germline ends. CDR3 size: 16 residues. This CDR3 reads CASSLSWRVYQETQYF. CDR3 DNA: TGTGCCAGCAGTTTATCGTGGCGGGTGTACCAAGAGACCCAGTACTTC.

V is TRBV20-1 and J is TRBJ1-1; D is undetermined. V was clipped by 1 base and J by 3 bases, with 12 bases between them. The germline gives CDR1 DFQATT, CDR2 SNEGSKA (reference sequence). The CDR3 contains 14 residues. DNA of the CDR3: TGCAGTGCTAGAGGCCCGGGTAGGGACACTGAAGCTTTCTTT. Encoded protein: CSARGPGRDTEAFF.

With respect to this clonotype: The CDR3 carries no conserved terminal phenylalanine or tryptophan, so it likely arises from a read error. The chain employs TRBV25-1 and TRBJ2-5; 8 bases match TRBD1. CDR3 size: 15 residues. V was clipped by 1 base and J by 5 bases; unmatched bases: 6. Germline V gene lookup returns CDR1 MGHDK and CDR2 SYGVNS. In DNA, the CDR3 is TGTGCCAGCAGTGAATCAGGCAGGGGGCCTGAGACCCAGTACCTC. Translating it yields CASSESGRGPETQYL.

This rearrangement joins TRBV2 to TRBJ2-2, with 8 bases fitting TRBD1. The CDR3 length is 15 residues. Germline CDR1 reads SNHLY; CDR2 reads FYNNEI. Trimming at V came to 6 bases and at J to 3 bases, leaving 6 bases not matched to a gene. This chain's CDR3 is CASRDGQGYTGELFF. CDR3 nucleotide sequence: TGTGCCAGCAGAGACGGACAGGGCTACACCGGGGAGCTGTTTTTT.

The genes are TRBV5-1 and TRBJ2-5, with D perhaps given as TRBD1 or TRBD2 (5 bases each). Germline V gene lookup returns CDR1 SGHRS and CDR2 YFSETQ. This CDR3 contains 16 residues. V was cut by 0 bases and J by 5 bases, with 17 bases left in between. CDR3 sequence: CASSLAYGGFGETQYF. CDR3 sequence (DNA): TGCGCCAGCAGCTTGGCCTATGGGGGATTTGGGGAGACCCAGTACTTC.

The chain combines TRBV19 with TRBJ1-5, with 9 bases that match TRBD1. The V and J ends lost 8 bases and 4 bases, in that order; junction bases with no gene match: 9. The CDR3 is 15 residues long. The germline V gene has CDR1 LNHDA and CDR2 SQIVND (reference sequence). The CDR3 sequence: CASRQGGQSNQPQHF. Written as DNA, the CDR3 is TGTGCCAGTCGACAGGGGGGACAATCGAATCAGCCCCAGCATTTT.

For the CDR3, the DNA is TGTGCCAGCAGTGAAGCCGGGACAGGGATCTATGGCTACACCTTC. Encoded protein: CASSEAGTGIYGYTF. The chain employs TRBV6-1 and TRBJ1-2, with 9 nucleotides matching TRBD1. The germline CDR1 and CDR2 sequences are MNHNS and SASEGT. Trimming removed 0 bases from V and 4 bases from J; junction bases left unmatched: 3. The CDR3 is 15 residues long.

A few counts support this clonotype. The J gene is TRBJ1-2, the V gene TRBV6-1, with 7 bases identical to TRBD1. Germline V gene lookup returns CDR1 MNHNS and CDR2 SASEGT. J was trimmed by 4 bases and V by 7 bases; bases with no gene match: 18. The CDR3 has 17 residues. This CDR3 is CASTRSAGGDPIYGYTF. The CDR3 DNA reads as TGTGCCAGCACCAGATCGGCAGGGGGGGATCCGATCTATGGCTACACCTTC.

The rearrangement joins TRBV28 to TRBJ2-2, with D possibly being TRBD1 (6 bases). Trimming removed 5 bases at V and 3 bases at J, with 13 bases between. The length of the CDR3 is 15 residues. Germline V gene data show CDR1 as MDHEN and CDR2 as SYDVKM. CDR3 sequence: CASSGQGSDTGELFF. CDR3 coding DNA: TGTGCCAGCAGTGGGCAGGGGTCGGACACCGGGGAGCTGTTTTTT.

The chain combines TRBV27 with TRBJ1-1; 11 positions agree with TRBD1. This CDR3 is built from 18 residues. Per the germline V gene, CDR1 is MNHEY and CDR2 is SMNVEV (reference sequence). V shed 3 bases, J shed 4 bases, and the junction held 13 bases outside the gene matches. The CDR3 sequence: CASSFSSGTGGYRTEAFF. Here the CDR3 DNA reads TGTGCCAGCAGTTTTTCGTCCGGGACAGGGGGATATCGCACTGAAGCTTTCTTT.